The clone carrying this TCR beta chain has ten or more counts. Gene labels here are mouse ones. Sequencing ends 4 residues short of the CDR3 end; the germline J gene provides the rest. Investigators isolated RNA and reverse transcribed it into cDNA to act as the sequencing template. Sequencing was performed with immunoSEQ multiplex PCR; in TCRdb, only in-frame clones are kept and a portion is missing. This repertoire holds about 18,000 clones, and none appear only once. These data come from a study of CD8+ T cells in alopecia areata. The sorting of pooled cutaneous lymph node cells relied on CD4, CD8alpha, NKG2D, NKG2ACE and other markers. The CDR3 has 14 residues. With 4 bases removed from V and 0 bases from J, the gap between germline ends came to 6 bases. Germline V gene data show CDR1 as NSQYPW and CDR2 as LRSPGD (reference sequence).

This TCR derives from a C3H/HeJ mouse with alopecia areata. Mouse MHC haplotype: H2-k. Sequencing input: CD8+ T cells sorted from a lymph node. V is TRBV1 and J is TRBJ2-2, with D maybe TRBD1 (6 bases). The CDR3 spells CTCSGTANTGQLYF. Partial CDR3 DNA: TGCACCTGCAGTGGGACAGCAAACACCGGG.